The rows below give T cell receptor beta chains drawn from one sample of a study of cytomegalovirus exposure and HLA in healthy donors. TCRdb's table, derived via immunoSEQ multiplex PCR, lists solely in-frame clones and lacks some. The table lists some 80,000 clones, 78% of them singletons. The sequenced sample consisted of PBMCs. The receptors were sampled from a man aged 18 to 35 in good health and CMV-seropositive. CDR3s include the opening cysteine and the closing phenylalanine or tryptophan. D genes are given only for firm matches. Some rows have no size entry. The others give once, few or many, or a class for an expanded clone.

V gene	clone size	J gene	D gene	CDR3 protein	CDR3 DNA
TRBV6-9	-	TRBJ2-1	TRBD2	CATQGLAPYNEQFF	TGTGCCACCCAGGGACTAGCCCCCTACAATGAGCAGTTCTTC
TRBV19	-	TRBJ2-7	TRBD1	CASSMEGQGSYEQYF	TGTGCCAGTAGTATGGAGGGACAGGGGTCCTACGAGCAGTACTTC
TRBV28	-	TRBJ1-1	TRBD1	CASSQRGHTEAFF	TGTGCCAGCAGTCAAAGGGGGCACACTGAAGCTTTCTTT
TRBV5-6	-	TRBJ2-5	-	CASSRVGGEETQYF	TGTGCCAGCAGCCGGGTAGGGGGGGAAGAGACCCAGTACTTC
TRBV6-1	-	TRBJ2-5	TRBD2	CASSDQRAWGGNQETQYF	TGTGCCAGCAGTGACCAGCGGGCCTGGGGGGGTAACCAAGAGACCCAGTACTTC
TRBV2	-	TRBJ2-2	TRBD2	CASIEREEFHAGELFF	TGTGCCAGCATCGAGCGGGAGGAGTTTCACGCCGGGGAGCTGTTTTTT
TRBV4-1	few	TRBJ1-2	-	CASSQETGRDYGYTF	TGCGCCAGCAGCCAAGAAACGGGGAGGGACTATGGCTACACCTTC
TRBV29-1	once	TRBJ2-3	-	CSVAAGPDTQYF	TGCAGCGTTGCGGCGGGGCCAGATACGCAGTATTTT
TRBV14	-	TRBJ1-4	TRBD1	CASSRQGASEKLFF	TGTGCCAGCAGCCGACAGGGGGCGTCTGAAAAACTGTTTTTT
TRBV6-1	-	TRBJ2-7	TRBD1	CASSAQGAAYEQYF	TGTGCCAGCAGTGCACAGGGGGCGGCCTACGAGCAGTACTTC
TRBV28	once	TRBJ1-1	-	CASSGGRSAIEAFF	TGTGCCAGCAGTGGGGGCCGCTCCGCCATTGAAGCTTTCTTT
TRBV28	-	TRBJ2-1	-	CASAGPLSRNEQFF	TGTGCCAGCGCGGGACCCCTTTCAAGAAATGAGCAGTTCTTC
TRBV6-4	-	TRBJ1-1	TRBD1	CASSNGGQGLNTEAFF	TGTGCCAGCAGTAACGGAGGACAGGGTCTGAACACTGAAGCTTTCTTT
TRBV4-1	-	TRBJ2-7	TRBD2	CASRRGTGLAVSYEQYF	TGCGCCAGCAGAAGGGGTACTGGACTAGCGGTCTCCTACGAGCAGTACTTC
TRBV10-3	-	TRBJ2-5	TRBD2	CASRPPGLQETQYF	TGTGCCAGCAGGCCCCCGGGACTACAAGAGACCCAGTACTTC
TRBV6-5	-	TRBJ2-7	-	CASNRPGSVYEQYF	TGTGCCAGCAACCGCCCCGGGAGCGTATACGAGCAGTACTTC